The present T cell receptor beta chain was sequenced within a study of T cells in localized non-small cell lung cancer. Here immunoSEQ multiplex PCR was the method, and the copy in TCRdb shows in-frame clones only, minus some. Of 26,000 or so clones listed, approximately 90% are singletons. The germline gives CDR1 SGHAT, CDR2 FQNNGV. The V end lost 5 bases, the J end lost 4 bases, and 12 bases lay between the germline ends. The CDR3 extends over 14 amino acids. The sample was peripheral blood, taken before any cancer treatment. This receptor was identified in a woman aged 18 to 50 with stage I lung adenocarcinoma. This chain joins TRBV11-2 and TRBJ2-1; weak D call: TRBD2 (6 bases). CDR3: CASSPFAGYNEQFF. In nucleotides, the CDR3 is TGTGCCAGCAGCCCATTTGCGGGATACAATGAGCAGTTCTTC. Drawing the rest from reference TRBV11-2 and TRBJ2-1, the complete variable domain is EAGVAQSPRYKIIEKRQSVAFWCNPISGHATLYWYQQILGQGPKLLIQFQNNGVVDDSQLPKDRFSAERLKGVDSTLKIQPAKLEDSAVYLCASSPFAGYNEQFFGPGTRLTVL.